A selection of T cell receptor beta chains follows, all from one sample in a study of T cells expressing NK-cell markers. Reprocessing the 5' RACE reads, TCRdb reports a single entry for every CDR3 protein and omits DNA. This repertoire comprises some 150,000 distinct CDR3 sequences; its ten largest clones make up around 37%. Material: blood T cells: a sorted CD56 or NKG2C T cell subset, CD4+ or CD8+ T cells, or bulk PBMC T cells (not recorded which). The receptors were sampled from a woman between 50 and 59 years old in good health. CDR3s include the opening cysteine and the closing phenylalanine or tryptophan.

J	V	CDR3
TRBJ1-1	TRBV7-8	CASSPLDRHMNTEAFF
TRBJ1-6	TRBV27	CASSSPGSPLHF
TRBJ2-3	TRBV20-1	CSAGLLRALPSDTQYF
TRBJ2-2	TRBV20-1	CSARDVAGDTGELFF
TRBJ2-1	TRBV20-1	CSAREDRAFYNEQFF
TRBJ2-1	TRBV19	CASSIASGSLNEQFF
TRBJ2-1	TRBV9	CASSVGGDNEQFF
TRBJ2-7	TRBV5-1	CASSLVDRSYEQYF
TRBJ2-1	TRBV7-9	CASSSDHRGDEQFF
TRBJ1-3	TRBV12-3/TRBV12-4	CASSLREYSGNTIYF
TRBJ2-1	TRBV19	CASSIDPSGEQFF
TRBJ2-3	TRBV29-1	CSVDAMEGTTSTDTQYF
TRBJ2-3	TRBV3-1	CASSQDNAGGFTDTQYF
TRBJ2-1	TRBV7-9	CASQLSNEQFF
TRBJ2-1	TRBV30	CAWITLVSQFF
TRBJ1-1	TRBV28	CASSLGGGKNTEAFF
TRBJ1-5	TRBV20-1	CSAISGHGQPQHF
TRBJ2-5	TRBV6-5	CASSYFSNQETQYF
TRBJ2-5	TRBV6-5	CASRGDRTQYF
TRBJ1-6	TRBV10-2	CASSESLGTNNSPLHF
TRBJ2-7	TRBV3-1	CASSQGPGDYEQYF
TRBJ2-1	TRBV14	CASSQPGQGMGNEQFF
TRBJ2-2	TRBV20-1	CSARPPGLETGELFF
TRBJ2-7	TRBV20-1	CSAGEGDSSYEQYF
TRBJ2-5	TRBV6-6	CASSYEAGGPGETQYF
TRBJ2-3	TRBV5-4	CASSPQTSASTDTQYF
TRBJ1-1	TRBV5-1	CASSVSPVTMNTEAFF
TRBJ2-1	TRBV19	CASSIGTGELNEQFF
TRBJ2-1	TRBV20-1	CSARSWREGVNEQFF
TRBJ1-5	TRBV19	CASSSATGKGNQPQHF
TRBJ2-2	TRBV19	CASKTYRSTGELFF
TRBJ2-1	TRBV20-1	CSAKAGRSYNEQFF
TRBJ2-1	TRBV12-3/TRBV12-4	CASIPSGFGYNEQFF
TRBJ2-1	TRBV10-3	CAISESLFAGGPDEQFF
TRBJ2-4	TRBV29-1	CSVEGGTENIQYF
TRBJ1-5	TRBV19	CASSISQGRQPQHF
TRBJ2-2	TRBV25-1	CASRGGLAGELFF
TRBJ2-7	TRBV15	CATSTRQGAREQYF
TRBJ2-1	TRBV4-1	CASSFGQASSYNEQFF
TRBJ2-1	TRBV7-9	CASSQRYNEQFF
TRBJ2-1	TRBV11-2	CASSLGALRWADNEQFF
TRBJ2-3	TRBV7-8	CAGLAGRGTDTQYF
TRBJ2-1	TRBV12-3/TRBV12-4	CASSLLAGAHNEQFF
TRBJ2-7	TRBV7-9	CASSTRDRESEQYF
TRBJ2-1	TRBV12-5	CASGFRAGQGHNEQFF
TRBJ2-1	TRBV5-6	CASSQSGILHEQFF
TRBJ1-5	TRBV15	CATSRFGRLGGNQPQHF
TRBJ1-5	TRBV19	CASSARDRYNQPQHF
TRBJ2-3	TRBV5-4	CASSLGLAGPDTQYF
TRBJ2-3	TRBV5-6	CASSHDRGADTQYF
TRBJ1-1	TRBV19	CASSIVTGMGEAFF
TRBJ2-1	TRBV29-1	CSGTTGGWEQFF
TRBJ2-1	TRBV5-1	CASSLAQSGRLDEQFF
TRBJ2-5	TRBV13	CASLRTGTQETQYF
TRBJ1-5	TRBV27	CASMMSGATGQPQHF
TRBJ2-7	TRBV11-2	CASSLVDYSYEQYF
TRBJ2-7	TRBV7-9	CASSGGVTVEGETYEQYF
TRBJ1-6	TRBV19	CASSINRGYDSPLHF
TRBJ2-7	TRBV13	CASSSVGGLVDEQYF